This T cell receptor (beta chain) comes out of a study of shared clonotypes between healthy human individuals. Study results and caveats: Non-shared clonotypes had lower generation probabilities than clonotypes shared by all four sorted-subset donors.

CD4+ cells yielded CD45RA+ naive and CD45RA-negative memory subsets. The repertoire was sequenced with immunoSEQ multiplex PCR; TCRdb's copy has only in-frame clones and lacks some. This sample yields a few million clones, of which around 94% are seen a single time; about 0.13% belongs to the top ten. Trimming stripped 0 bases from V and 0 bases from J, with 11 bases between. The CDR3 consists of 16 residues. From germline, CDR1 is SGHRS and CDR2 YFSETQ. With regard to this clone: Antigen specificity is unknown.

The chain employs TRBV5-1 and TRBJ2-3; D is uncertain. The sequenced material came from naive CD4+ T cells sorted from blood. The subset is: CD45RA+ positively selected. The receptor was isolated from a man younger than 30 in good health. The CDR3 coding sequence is TGCGCCAGCAGCTTGGGGAGCAGTAGTAGCACAGATACGCAGTATTTT. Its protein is CASSLGSSSSTDTQYF.